These T cell receptor beta chains were read from a single sample in a study of blood T cell repertoires in COVID-19. This table comes from immunoSEQ multiplex PCR, and its TCRdb copy is limited to in-frame clones, with some not included. The repertoire holds nearly 110,000 clones, with about three quarters as singletons. The sample comprised peripheral blood. These receptors all stem from an elderly man with COVID-19, enrolled during active disease. CDR3s include the opening cysteine and the closing phenylalanine or tryptophan. Fields, in order: D gene, clone size, J gene, CDR3 length, V gene, CDR3 DNA, CDR3 protein. The D gene is left open where the match is weak. Clone size, where shown, is once, few, many, or a class for clones that have expanded.

D: TRBD2; size: -; J: TRBJ2-5; length: 15; V: TRBV7-9; DNA: TGTGCCAGCAGCTTAGGACTAGCGGGAGAAGAGACCCAGTACTTC; CDR3: CASSLGLAGEETQYF
D: -; size: -; J: TRBJ2-7; length: 15; V: TRBV2; DNA: TGTGCCAGCAGTGACTACAGGTTGTTGGGCTACGAGCAGTACTTC; CDR3: CASSDYRLLGYEQYF
D: -; size: -; J: TRBJ1-5; length: 14; V: TRBV7-9; DNA: TGTGCCAGCAGCTTGACTGATAGCAATCAGCCCCAGCATTTT; CDR3: CASSLTDSNQPQHF
D: TRBD1; size: -; J: TRBJ1-6; length: 15; V: TRBV6-1; DNA: TGTGCCAGCAGTGACCGACAGGGCCTCACATCACCCCTCCACTTT; CDR3: CASSDRQGLTSPLHF
D: -; size: -; J: TRBJ2-7; length: 17; V: TRBV9; DNA: TGTGCCAGCAGCGTAGGCCTGGGTGCAGGTACATTCGGCGAGCAGTACTTC; CDR3: CASSVGLGAGTFGEQYF
D: -; size: -; J: TRBJ2-7; length: 15; V: TRBV29-1; DNA: TGCAGCGTACTCTCTCAGGGATCTACGAGCGTGGAGCAGTACTTC; CDR3: CSVLSQGSTSVEQYF
D: TRBD1; size: -; J: TRBJ1-2; length: 13; V: TRBV24-1; DNA: TGTGCCACCAGTACAGGGGGCGACTATGGCTACACCTTC; CDR3: CATSTGGDYGYTF
D: TRBD1; size: -; J: TRBJ2-1; length: 15; V: TRBV7-3; DNA: TGTGCCAGCAGCCCGACAGGGAACACCTACAATGAGCAGTTCTTC; CDR3: CASSPTGNTYNEQFF
D: -; size: few; J: TRBJ2-5; length: 14; V: TRBV6-5; DNA: TGTGCCAGCAGTACTGGACACTACCAAGAGACCCAGTACTTC; CDR3: CASSTGHYQETQYF
D: -; size: -; J: TRBJ1-2; length: 12; V: TRBV28; DNA: TGTGCCAGCAGTTTGAACTCGATAGGCTACACCTTC; CDR3: CASSLNSIGYTF
D: TRBD1; size: -; J: TRBJ1-1; length: 14; V: TRBV28; DNA: TGTGCCAGCAGTACGACAGGGGGCATCACTGAAGCTTTCTTT; CDR3: CASSTTGGITEAFF
D: -; size: -; J: TRBJ2-5; length: 15; V: TRBV5-4; DNA: TGTGCCAGCAGCTTGGCCAGCGGCCCCCAAGAGACCCAGTACTTC; CDR3: CASSLASGPQETQYF
D: TRBD1; size: once; J: TRBJ2-2; length: 14; V: TRBV9; DNA: TGTGCCAGCAGCCCCACCCCAGGGGGCGGGGAGCTGTTTTTT; CDR3: CASSPTPGGGELFF
D: TRBD2; size: -; J: TRBJ2-7; length: 15; V: TRBV24-1; DNA: TGTGCCACCAGTGACGGACTAGCGGGAGGCTACGAGCAGTACTTC; CDR3: CATSDGLAGGYEQYF
D: -; size: few; J: TRBJ2-1; length: 17; V: TRBV11-2; DNA: TGTGCCAGCAGCCCTCGCGGCGGGGCTAGCGCTTACAATGAGCAGTTCTTC; CDR3: CASSPRGGASAYNEQFF
D: -; size: many; J: TRBJ1-1; length: 14; V: TRBV7-8; DNA: TGTGCCAGCAGCAAAACAGGGCAGAACACTGAAGCTTTCTTT; CDR3: CASSKTGQNTEAFF
D: -; size: -; J: TRBJ1-1; length: 12; V: TRBV6-5; DNA: TGTGCCAGCAGGGCTGGACTGTCGGGGGCTTTCTTT; CDR3: CASRAGLSGAFF
D: -; size: -; J: TRBJ1-5; length: 15; V: TRBV6-5; DNA: TGTGCCAGCATCGAGGTACATAGCAGCAATCAGCCCCAGCATTTT; CDR3: CASIEVHSSNQPQHF
D: -; size: -; J: TRBJ1-2; length: 12; V: TRBV13; DNA: TGTGCCAGCAGCACCCGGGGGGGAATTTACACCTTC; CDR3: CASSTRGGIYTF